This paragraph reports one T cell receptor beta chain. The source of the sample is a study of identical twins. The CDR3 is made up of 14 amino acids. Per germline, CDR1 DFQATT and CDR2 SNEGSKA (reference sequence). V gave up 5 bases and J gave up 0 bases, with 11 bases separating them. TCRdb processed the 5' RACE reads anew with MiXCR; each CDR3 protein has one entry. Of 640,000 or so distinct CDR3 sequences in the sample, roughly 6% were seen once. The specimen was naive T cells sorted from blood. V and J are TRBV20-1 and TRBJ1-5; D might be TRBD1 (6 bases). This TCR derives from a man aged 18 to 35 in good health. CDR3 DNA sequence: TGCAGTGCTCAGGGACACCTTAGCAATCAGCCCCAGCATTTT. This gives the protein CSAQGHLSNQPQHF.